What follows are 5 T cell receptor beta chains derived from one specimen sequenced in a study of vaccination effects on CD4 cells after COVID-19. These receptors' antigens are unknown. Here immunoSEQ multiplex PCR was the method, and the copy in TCRdb shows in-frame clones only, minus some. The repertoire holds about 28,000 clones, approximately 71% seen once, with about 9% in the top ten. In the ViraFEST assay, antigen-specific CD4+ clonotypes were identified by expansion after peptide-pool stimulation. Subsequent to 10 days of culture, CD4+ T cells were isolated. Each participant was administered two doses of either the BNT162b2 or the mRNA-1273 vaccine. This material consisted of CD4+ T cells from PBMCs cultured with HCoV-NL63 spike peptides, taken after COVID-19 vaccination. These receptors were collected from a human donor who received a COVID-19 vaccine.

A single count supports this clone. The rearrangement joins TRBV5-1 to TRBJ1-5; D gene uncertain. This CDR3 is built from 13 residues. Trimming cost V 4 bases and J 0 bases, with 5 bases left between them. Germline CDR1 SGHRS, CDR2 YFSETQ. CDR3 DNA sequence: TGCGCCAGCAGCCTCACTAGCAATCAGCCCCAGCATTTT. Translation: CASSLTSNQPQHF.

This chain joins TRBV6-5 and TRBJ1-4; 8 nucleotides match TRBD1. The CDR3 loop spans 13 amino acids. Germline CDR1 is MNHEY and CDR2 is SVGAGI. J was trimmed by 5 bases and V by 6 bases; bases with no gene match: 2. The CDR3: CASRRTGNEKLFF. CDR3 coding DNA: TGTGCCAGCAGACGGACAGGGAATGAAAAACTGTTTTTT.

The CDR3 bases are TGTGCCAGCAGCCCCGGTTCGGCGCCCAACCCAGATACGCAGTATTTT. Its protein is CASSPGSAPNPDTQYF. The V call is TRBV3-1 (or the pseudogene TRBV3-2), the J call TRBJ2-3, with D uncertain. Trimming stripped 4 bases from V and 4 bases from J, with 18 bases between. From germline, CDR1 is LGHDT and CDR2 YNNKEL (reference sequence). The CDR3 covers 16 residues.

This sequence joins TRBV3-1 (or the pseudogene TRBV3-2) and TRBJ2-7; TRBD1 might be the D (7 bases). The CDR3 extends over 16 amino acids. The germline V gene has CDR1 LGHDT and CDR2 YNNKEL (reference sequence). V was clipped by 4 bases and J by 0 bases, with 16 bases between them. As DNA, the CDR3 is TGTGCCAGCAGCCCAGTTGGAGGGGGCAGCTCCTACGAGCAGTACTTC. The encoded protein is CASSPVGGGSSYEQYF.

J is TRBJ1-2 and V is TRBV10-3, with D unclear. Trimming removed 3 bases at V and 2 bases at J, with 4 bases between. Germline V gives CDR1 ENHRY, CDR2 SYGVKD. The CDR3 contains 12 residues. Here the CDR3 reads CAISERNYGYTF. CDR3 DNA: TGTGCCATCAGTGAACGGAACTATGGCTACACCTTC.